This TCR beta chain stems from a study of blood T cell repertoires in COVID-19. Some clones are missing from TCRdb's copy, which holds only in-frame ones; the method was immunoSEQ multiplex PCR. The repertoire consists of 280,000 or so clones, with about 86% occurring once and the leading ten covering approximately 2%. CDR1 SGHTA and CDR2 FQGNSA come from the germline V gene. This CDR3 contains 16 residues. J gave up 5 bases and V 5 bases, and 12 bases lay outside the gene matches. This chain links TRBV7-2 with TRBJ2-5; 9 bases match TRBD2. The receptor's source is a woman under 40 who had recovered from COVID-19. Sequenced: peripheral blood. CDR3 nucleotide sequence: TGTGCCAGCAGCCTAACTTTAGCGGGAGTAGGTGAGACCCAGTACTTC. Translated: CASSLTLAGVGETQYF.